The rows below give T cell receptor beta chains drawn from one sample of a study of shared clonotypes between healthy human individuals. Produced via immunoSEQ multiplex PCR; TCRdb's table is partial and in-frame only. The top ten clones hold around 2% of a sample with approximately 700,000 clones, around three quarters of them seen once. The sequenced material came from memory CD4+ T cells sorted from blood. Receptors originate from a woman in her 30s in good health. Both conserved end residues are part of each CDR3. Fields, in order: CDR3 protein, CDR3 DNA, CDR3 length, V gene, clone size, D gene, J gene. The D gene is left open where the match is weak. A row's size may be missing; if present it is once, few, many or a size class.

CASSLDWAGAAFF TGCGCCAGCAGCTTGGATTGGGCAGGGGCCGCTTTCTTT 13 TRBV5-1 NA NA TRBJ1-1
CASSWTGLNTEAFF TGTGCCAGCAGTTGGACAGGATTGAACACTGAAGCTTTCTTT 14 TRBV2 few TRBD1 TRBJ1-1
CASSEALGVGQPQHF TGTGCCAGCAGTGAAGCGCTCGGGGTTGGGCAGCCCCAGCATTTT 15 TRBV6-1 NA NA TRBJ1-5
CASRLVMLNTGELFF TGTGCCAGTAGGCTGGTGATGTTGAACACCGGGGAGCTGTTTTTT 15 TRBV19 NA NA TRBJ2-2
CAWSALRGGRGERNTGELFF TGTGCCTGGAGTGCCCTTAGGGGCGGGAGGGGTGAAAGGAACACCGGGGAGCTGTTTTTT 20 TRBV30 NA TRBD2 TRBJ2-2
CASSQVNRVSTGELFF TGTGCCAGCAGCCAAGTGAACAGGGTTTCCACCGGGGAGCTGTTTTTT 16 TRBV4-2 NA NA TRBJ2-2
CASSAPGGIYANTGELFF TGTGCCAGCAGTGCCCCTGGGGGGATTTACGCGAACACCGGGGAGCTGTTTTTT 18 TRBV25-1 NA NA TRBJ2-2
CASSSASFPYEQYF TGTGCCAGCAGTTCCGCTAGCTTTCCCTACGAGCAGTACTTC 14 TRBV27 NA NA TRBJ2-7
CASSEDLSSSEQFF TGTGCCAGCAGTGAAGACCTAAGTTCGAGTGAGCAGTTCTTC 14 TRBV6-1 once NA TRBJ2-1
CASSVPSTDTQYF TGTGCCAGCAGCGTACCCAGCACAGATACGCAGTATTTT 13 TRBV9 NA NA TRBJ2-3
CSASSQKGNTIYF TGCAGCGCCTCGAGCCAAAAAGGAAACACCATATATTTT 13 TRBV29-1 once NA TRBJ1-3
CASSPNRDSAYEQYF TGTGCCAGCAGCCCCAACCGGGACAGCGCCTACGAGCAGTACTTC 15 TRBV6-5 NA TRBD1 TRBJ2-7
CASRLTSLGTQYF TGTGCCAGCAGGCTTACCTCCCTGGGTACGCAGTATTTT 13 TRBV27 NA NA TRBJ2-3
CASRTDRGITDTQYF TGTGCCAGCAGAACTGACAGGGGTATCACAGATACGCAGTATTTT 15 TRBV28 NA TRBD1 TRBJ2-3
CASSLAGYEQFF TGTGCCAGCAGCTTAGCTGGCTACGAGCAGTTCTTC 12 TRBV7-2 NA NA TRBJ2-1
CAWEPRQSANEKLFF TGTGCCTGGGAGCCCCGACAATCCGCCAATGAAAAACTGTTTTTT 15 TRBV30 NA NA TRBJ1-4
CASSIGAGRTYNEQFF TGTGCCAGCAGCATAGGGGCAGGGAGGACCTACAATGAGCAGTTCTTC 16 TRBV28 once NA TRBJ2-1
CASSLAGVVLETQYF TGCGCCAGCAGCTTGGCGGGAGTCGTGTTAGAGACCCAGTACTTC 15 TRBV5-1 NA NA TRBJ2-5
CASSQDNNQPQHF TGTGCCAGCAGCCAAGATAACAATCAGCCCCAGCATTTT 13 TRBV4-2 NA NA TRBJ1-5
CASSPGRGANVLTF TGTGCCAGCAGCCCTGGTCGGGGGGCCAACGTCCTGACTTTC 14 TRBV7-3 NA NA TRBJ2-6
CASSLQTRVPGNQPQHF TGTGCCAGCAGTTTACAGACCAGGGTTCCGGGCAATCAGCCCCAGCATTTT 17 TRBV28 many NA TRBJ1-5
CASSYRVSRSHSGNTIYF TGTGCCAGCAGCTACCGCGTTTCGCGGTCTCACTCTGGAAACACCATATATTTT 18 TRBV7-8 NA NA TRBJ1-3
CASSLFLGGGQPQHF TGTGCCAGCAGCTTATTCCTGGGCGGGGGTCAGCCCCAGCATTTT 15 TRBV7-2 NA NA TRBJ1-5
CASSETGDQPQHF TGCGCCAGCAGTGAGACAGGGGATCAGCCCCAGCATTTT 13 TRBV10-1 few TRBD1 TRBJ1-5
CASSEDGLVTHQPQHF TGTGCCAGCAGTGAAGATGGGCTGGTCACACATCAGCCCCAGCATTTT 16 TRBV2 NA NA TRBJ1-5
CASSYGTGYDTQYF TGCGCCAGCAGCTACGGGACTGGGTACGATACGCAGTATTTT 14 TRBV5-1 NA NA TRBJ2-3
CAWKAVRATGELFF TGTGCCTGGAAGGCGGTGCGGGCCACCGGGGAGCTGTTTTTT 14 TRBV30 NA NA TRBJ2-2
CASSLTVTGGPEAFF TGTGCCAGCAGCTTAACAGTGACAGGGGGCCCTGAAGCTTTCTTT 15 TRBV7-3 NA TRBD1 TRBJ1-1
CASSVSGSNEQFF TGTGCCAGCAGCGTTAGCGGGAGCAATGAGCAGTTCTTC 13 TRBV9 NA TRBD2 TRBJ2-1
CASSPWDRVQGYTF TGTGCCAGCAGCCCCTGGGACAGGGTGCAGGGCTACACCTTC 14 TRBV5-6 NA TRBD1 TRBJ1-2
CASSLEQGGFGYTF TGTGCCAGCAGTTTGGAACAGGGGGGGTTTGGCTACACCTTC 14 TRBV28 NA TRBD1 TRBJ1-2